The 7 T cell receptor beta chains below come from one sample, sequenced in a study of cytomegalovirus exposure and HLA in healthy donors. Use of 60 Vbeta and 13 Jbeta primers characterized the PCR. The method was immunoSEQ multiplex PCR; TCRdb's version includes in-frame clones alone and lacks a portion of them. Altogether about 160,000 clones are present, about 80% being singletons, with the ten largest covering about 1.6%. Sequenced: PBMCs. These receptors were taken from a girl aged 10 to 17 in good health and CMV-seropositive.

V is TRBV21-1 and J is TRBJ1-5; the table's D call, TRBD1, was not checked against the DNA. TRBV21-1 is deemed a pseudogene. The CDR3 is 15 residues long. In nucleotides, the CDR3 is TGTGCCAGCAGCAGGAAACAGGGGATTATACACCCCTCACATTTT. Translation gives CASSRKQGIIHPSHF.

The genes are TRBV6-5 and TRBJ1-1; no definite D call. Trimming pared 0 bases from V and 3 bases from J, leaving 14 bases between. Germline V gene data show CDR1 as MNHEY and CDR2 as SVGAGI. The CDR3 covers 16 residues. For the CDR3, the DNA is TGTGCCAGCAGTTACTCTATTGGGGAGCGGTACACTGAAGCTTTCTTT. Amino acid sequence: CASSYSIGERYTEAFF.

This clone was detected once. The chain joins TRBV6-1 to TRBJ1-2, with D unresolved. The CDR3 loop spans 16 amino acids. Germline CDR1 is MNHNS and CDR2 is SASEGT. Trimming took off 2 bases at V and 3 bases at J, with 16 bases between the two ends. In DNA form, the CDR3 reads TGTGCCAGCAGTGAAAAAGCCGACGGAGTTCACTATGGCTACACCTTC. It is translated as CASSEKADGVHYGYTF.

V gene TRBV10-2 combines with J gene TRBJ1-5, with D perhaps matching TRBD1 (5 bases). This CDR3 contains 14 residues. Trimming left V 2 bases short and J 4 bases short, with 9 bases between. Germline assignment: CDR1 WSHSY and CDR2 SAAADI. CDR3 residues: CASSEGARNQPQHF. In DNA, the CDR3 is TGCGCCAGCAGTGAGGGGGCGCGGAATCAGCCCCAGCATTTT.

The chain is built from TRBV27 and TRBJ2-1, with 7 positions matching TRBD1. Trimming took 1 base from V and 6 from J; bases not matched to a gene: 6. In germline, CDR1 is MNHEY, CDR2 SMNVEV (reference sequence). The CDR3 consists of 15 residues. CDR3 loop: CASSLLTGFPNEQFF. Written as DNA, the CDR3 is TGTGCCAGCAGTTTATTGACAGGGTTCCCCAATGAGCAGTTCTTC.

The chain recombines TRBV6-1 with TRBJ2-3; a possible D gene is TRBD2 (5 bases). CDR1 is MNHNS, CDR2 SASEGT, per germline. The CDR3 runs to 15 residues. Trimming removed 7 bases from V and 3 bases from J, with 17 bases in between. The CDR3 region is CASTGNQRGTDTQYF. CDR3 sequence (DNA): TGTGCCAGCACGGGCAACCAGCGAGGGACAGATACGCAGTATTTT.

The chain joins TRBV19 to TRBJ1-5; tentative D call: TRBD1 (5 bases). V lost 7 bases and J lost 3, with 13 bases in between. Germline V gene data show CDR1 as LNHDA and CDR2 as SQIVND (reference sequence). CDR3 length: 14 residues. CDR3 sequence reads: CASTLQGNNQPQHF. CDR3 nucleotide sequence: TGTGCCAGTACCCTTCAGGGTAACAATCAGCCCCAGCATTTT.